A single sample is the source of the 6 T cell receptor beta chains below, sequenced in a study of Tregs in tolerant kidney transplant recipients. Produced via immunoSEQ multiplex PCR; TCRdb's table is partial and in-frame only. The table has more than 25,000 clones, about four fifths seen once; the top ten hold around 2.3%. Their antigens remain unidentified. Specimen: Tregs from blood cultured with allogeneic cells. These receptors were taken from a human donor in good health.

The rearrangement joins TRBV5-4 to TRBJ2-1; TRBD2 matches 9 bases. Trimming cost V 0 bases and J 9 bases; bases outside gene matches: 16. The CDR3 consists of 18 residues. The germline V gene encodes CDR1 SGHNT and CDR2 YYREEE (reference sequence). CDR3 DNA: TGTGCCAGCAGCTTGGGGGGGTCTAGCGGGGTCCTCCACATTGAGCAGTTCTTC. It codes for CASSLGGSSGVLHIEQFF.

The rearrangement links TRBV5-6 to TRBJ2-1; 11 nucleotides line up with TRBD2. V shed 1 base and J 6 bases; nucleotides not matched to a gene: 9. The V gene's germline CDR1 is SGHDT and CDR2 YYEEEE. This CDR3 is built from 17 residues. CDR3 in DNA: TGTGCCAGCAGCTTGCCCATGCTAGCGGGAGGTACCAATGAGCAGTTCTTC. Translating gives CASSLPMLAGGTNEQFF.

The chain recombines TRBV7-2 with TRBJ2-5; D perhaps matches TRBD1 (7 bases). CDR3 length equals 14 residues. CDR1 and CDR2 from the germline V gene are SGHTA and FQGNSA. The germline V and J ends were trimmed by 5 bases and 5 bases, with 15 bases remaining between them. The CDR3 is CASSRRGRRETQYF. The CDR3, as DNA: TGTGCCAGCAGCAGGAGGGGGCGCAGGGAGACCCAGTACTTC.

This CDR3 is CASSSRTVSTDTQYF. CDR3 DNA sequence: TGTGCCAGCAGCTCCCGGACAGTTAGCACAGATACGCAGTATTTT. The chain recombines TRBV9 with TRBJ2-3, with a possible D match to TRBD1 (6 bases). This CDR3 has 15 amino acids. CDR1 SGDLS and CDR2 YYNGEE come from the germline V gene. Trimming removed 4 bases at V and 0 bases at J, with 12 bases between.

The chain carries TRBV5-6 and TRBJ1-3; 7 bases match TRBD1. This CDR3 is 15 amino acids long. J was trimmed by 0 bases and V by 5 bases; bases with no gene match: 5. Germline CDR1 reads SGHDT; CDR2 reads YYEEEE. The CDR3 DNA sequence: TGTGCCAGCAGATGGGGACAGAACTCTGGAAACACCATATATTTT. This encodes CASRWGQNSGNTIYF.

The chain carries TRBV29-1 and TRBJ2-3; the D is unclear. The germline V gene encodes CDR1 SQVTM and CDR2 ANQGSEA. The V and J ends lost 0 bases and 6 bases respectively, with 13 bases between them. The CDR3 has 14 residues. The CDR3: CSVEDRLAPDTQYF. The CDR3 DNA is TGCAGCGTTGAAGATCGGTTAGCTCCCGATACGCAGTATTTT.